Below are 5 T cell receptor beta chains sequenced from a single sample in a study of shared clonotypes between healthy human individuals. The data were produced by immunoSEQ multiplex PCR, yet TCRdb's version contains in-frame clones alone and is incomplete. The sample holds almost 750,000 clones, approximately 77% seen once. Material: memory CD4+ T cells sorted from blood. Indicated subset: CD45RA-negative fraction. All receptors derive from a woman younger than 45 in good health.

CDR3 residues: CASSEGLAASTDTQYF. In DNA, the CDR3 is TGTGCCAGCAGTGAGGGACTGGCAGCGAGCACAGATACGCAGTATTTT. The chain employs TRBV2 and TRBJ2-3, with D perhaps TRBD2 (6 bases). This CDR3 is built from 16 residues. Deletions cut 3 bases from V and 0 bases from J, with 13 bases between. Per germline, CDR1 SNHLY and CDR2 FYNNEI.

The chain uses TRBV15 and TRBJ1-5; D call uncertain. Germline V gene sequence: CDR1 LNHNV, CDR2 YYDKDF (reference sequence). Trimming took 0 bases from V and 5 from J, leaving 8 bases between them. This CDR3 spans 14 amino acids. CDR3 coding DNA: TGTGCCACCAGCAGAGATTACGGGGATCAGCCCCAGCATTTT. Its protein product is CATSRDYGDQPQHF. Together with reference TRBV15 and TRBJ1-5, the CDR3 gives the full variable domain: DAMVIQNPRYQVTQFGKPVTLSCSQTLNHNVMYWYQQKSSQAPKLLFHYYDKDFNNEADTPDNFQSRRPNTSFCFLDIRSPGLGDTAMYLCATSRDYGDQPQHFGDGTRLSIL.

The rearrangement uses TRBV4-2 and TRBJ2-7; possibly TRBD2 for D (7 bases). Trimming cost V 5 bases and J 12 bases, with 23 bases left between them. The germline V gene encodes CDR1 LGHNA and CDR2 YNFKEQ. The CDR3 sequence is 14 residues long. CDR3 loop: CASSLGGLAATAYF. The CDR3 bases are TGTGCCAGCAGCTTGGGGGGCCTAGCGGCCACCGCGTACTTC.

This chain connects TRBV4-2 to TRBJ2-7, with D perhaps TRBD2 (6 bases). This CDR3 spans 14 amino acids. Germline CDR1 and CDR2: LGHNA and YNFKEQ. Deletions cut 1 base from V and 2 bases from J, with 9 bases between. The CDR3 sequence is CASSQAAGTYEQYF. Written as DNA, the CDR3 is TGTGCCAGCAGCCAAGCGGCGGGGACCTACGAGCAGTACTTC.

The CDR3 DNA reads TGTGCCAGCAGGCTTACTAGTTTCAATGAGCAGTTCTTC. Amino acids: CASRLTSFNEQFF. The chain carries TRBV6-1 and TRBJ2-1; TRBD2 is a possible D gene (5 bases). Germline V gene sequence: CDR1 MNHNS, CDR2 SASEGT. Trimming removed 6 bases from V and 6 bases from J, with 12 bases in between. The CDR3 runs to 13 residues.